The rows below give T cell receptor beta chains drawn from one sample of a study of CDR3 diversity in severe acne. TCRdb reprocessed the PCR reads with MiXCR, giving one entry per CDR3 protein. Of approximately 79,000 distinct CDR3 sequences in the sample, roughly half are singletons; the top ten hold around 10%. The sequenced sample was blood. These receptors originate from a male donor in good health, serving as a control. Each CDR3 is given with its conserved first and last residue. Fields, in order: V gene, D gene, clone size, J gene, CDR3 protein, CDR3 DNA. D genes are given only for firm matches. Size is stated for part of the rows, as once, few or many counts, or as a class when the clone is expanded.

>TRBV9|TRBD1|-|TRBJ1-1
CASSATGETEAFF
TGTGCCAGCAGCGCCACAGGGGAGACTGAAGCTTTCTTT
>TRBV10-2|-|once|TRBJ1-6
CASSESVGGISPLHF
TGCGCCAGCAGTGAGTCGGTAGGGGGGATTTCACCCCTCCACTTT
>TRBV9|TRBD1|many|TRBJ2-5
CASSVEGTGGWPGQETQYF
TGTGCCAGCAGCGTAGAAGGGACAGGGGGGTGGCCGGGTCAAGAGACCCAGTACTTC
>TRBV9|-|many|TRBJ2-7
CASSVGVGIYEQYF
TGTGCCAGCAGCGTAGGTGTAGGGATCTACGAGCAGTACTTC
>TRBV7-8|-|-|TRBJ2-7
CASSLEGVTITYNEQYF
TGTGCCAGCAGCTTAGAAGGGGTGACTATTACCTACAATGAGCAGTACTTC
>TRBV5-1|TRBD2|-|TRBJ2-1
CASRDAGGSPHSNEQFF
TGCGCCAGCAGGGACGCCGGGGGGAGCCCCCACTCCAATGAGCAGTTCTTC
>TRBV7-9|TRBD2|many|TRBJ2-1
CASSLILGVPSGRAYNEQFF
TGTGCCAGCAGCTTAATATTGGGGGTCCCTAGCGGGAGGGCCTACAATGAGCAGTTCTTC
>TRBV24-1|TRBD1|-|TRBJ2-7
CATSDSNRGLRGEQYF
TGTGCCACCAGTGATTCGAACAGGGGATTGCGAGGGGAGCAGTACTTC
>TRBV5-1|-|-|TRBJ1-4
CASSFEGGKLFF
TGCGCCAGCAGCTTCGAAGGGGGAAAACTGTTTTTT
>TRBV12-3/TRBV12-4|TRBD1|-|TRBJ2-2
CASSPRQGVLVTGELFF
TGTGCCAGCAGTCCGCGACAGGGGGTTTTGGTTACCGGGGAGCTGTTTTTT
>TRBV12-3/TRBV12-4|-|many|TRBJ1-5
CASSLPGLNQPQHF
TGTGCCAGCAGTTTGCCAGGACTCAATCAGCCCCAGCATTTT
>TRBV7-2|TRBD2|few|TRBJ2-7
CASRSGLAGDREQYF
TGTGCCAGCAGGTCCGGACTAGCGGGAGATAGAGAGCAGTACTTC
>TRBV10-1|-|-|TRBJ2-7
CASSRGITGNEQYF
TGCGCCAGCAGTCGGGGGATTACGGGAAACGAGCAGTACTTC
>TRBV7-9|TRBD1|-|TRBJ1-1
CASSLQGAAEAFF
TGTGCCAGCAGCCTACAGGGGGCTGCTGAAGCTTTCTTT
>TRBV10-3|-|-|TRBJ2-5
CAISDPPSGRRTGGETQYF
TGTGCCATCAGTGACCCGCCTAGCGGGAGAAGGACAGGGGGGGAGACCCAGTACTTC
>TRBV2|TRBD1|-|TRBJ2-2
CASSTGATGELFF
TGTGCCAGCAGTACAGGGGCTACCGGGGAGCTGTTTTTT
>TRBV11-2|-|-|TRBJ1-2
CASSWGGVQDYGYTF
TGTGCCAGCAGTTGGGGGGGGGTCCAGGACTATGGCTACACCTTC
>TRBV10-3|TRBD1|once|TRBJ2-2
CAISWTGGGTGELFF
TGTGCCATCAGCTGGACAGGGGGCGGCACCGGGGAGCTGTTTTTT
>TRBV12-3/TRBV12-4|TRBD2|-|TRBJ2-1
CASSSGLAGGSEQFF
TGTGCCAGCAGTTCGGGACTAGCGGGGGGTAGCGAGCAGTTCTTC
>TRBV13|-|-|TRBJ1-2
CASSPQQGGQRYGYTF
TGTGCCAGCAGCCCTCAACAGGGCGGGCAGAGATATGGCTACACCTTC
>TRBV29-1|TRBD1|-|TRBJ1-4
CSGIATGDGEKLFF
TGCAGCGGGATTGCGACAGGGGACGGTGAAAAACTGTTTTTT
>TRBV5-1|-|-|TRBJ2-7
CASSFGSSDRPDF
TGCGCCAGCAGCTTTGGATCCTCAGACAGGCCCGACTTC
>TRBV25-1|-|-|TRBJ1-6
CASSEAGDIKPLHF
TGTGCCAGCAGTGAGGCAGGGGACATCAAGCCCCTCCACTTT
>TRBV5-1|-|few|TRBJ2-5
CASTTQETQYF
TGCGCCAGCACCACACAAGAGACCCAGTACTTC
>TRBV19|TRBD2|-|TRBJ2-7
CATKAGNSGTDEQYF
TGTGCCACTAAAGCCGGGAACAGCGGGACTGACGAGCAGTACTTC
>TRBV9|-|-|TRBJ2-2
CASSVGEDTGELFF
TGTGCCAGCAGCGTAGGAGAAGACACCGGGGAGCTGTTTTTT
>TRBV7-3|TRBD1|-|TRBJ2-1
CASSSTGGSYNEQFF
TGTGCCAGCAGCTCGACAGGGGGCTCCTACAATGAGCAGTTCTTC
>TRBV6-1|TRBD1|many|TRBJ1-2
CASSPFTGVDYGYTF
TGTGCCAGCAGTCCGTTTACAGGGGTCGACTATGGCTACACCTTC
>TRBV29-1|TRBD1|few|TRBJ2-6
CSVPRDRGPGANVLTF
TGCAGCGTGCCCCGGGACAGGGGGCCCGGGGCCAACGTCCTGACTTTC
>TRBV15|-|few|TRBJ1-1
CATSRESSESRAFF
TGTGCCACCAGCAGAGAAAGCTCCGAGAGCAGGGCTTTCTTT
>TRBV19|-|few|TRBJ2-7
CASSTPGLYNYEQYF
TGTGCCAGTAGTACACCGGGACTCTACAACTACGAGCAGTACTTC
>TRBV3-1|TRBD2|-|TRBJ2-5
CASTTPGLQETQYF
TGTGCCAGCACCACACCGGGACTACAAGAGACCCAGTACTTC
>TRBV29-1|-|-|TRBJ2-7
CSGGRGLSYEQYF
TGCAGCGGGGGGAGGGGGCTCTCCTACGAGCAGTACTTC
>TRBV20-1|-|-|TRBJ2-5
CSAELTGRETQYF
TGCAGTGCTGAGCTGACAGGGAGGGAGACCCAGTACTTC
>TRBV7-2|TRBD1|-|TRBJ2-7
CASSPLETGTGTYEQYF
TGTGCCAGCAGCCCGCTGGAGACCGGGACAGGCACCTACGAGCAGTACTTC
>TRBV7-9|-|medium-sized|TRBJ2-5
CASSSQETQYF
TGTGCCAGCAGCTCCCAAGAGACCCAGTACTTC
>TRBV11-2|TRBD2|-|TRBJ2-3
CASSFTSGGADTQYF
TGTGCCAGCAGCTTCACGAGCGGGGGCGCAGATACGCAGTATTTT
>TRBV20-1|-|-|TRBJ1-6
CSARNGGAASPLHF
TGCAGTGCTAGAAACGGGGGGGCAGCTTCACCCCTCCACTTT
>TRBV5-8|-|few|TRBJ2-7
CASSLEGPDGGHGQYF
TGTGCCAGCAGCTTGGAGGGACCGGACGGGGGACATGGGCAGTACTTC
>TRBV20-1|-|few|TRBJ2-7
CSARGVGTGNEQYF
TGCAGTGCTAGAGGAGTAGGGACGGGGAACGAGCAGTACTTC
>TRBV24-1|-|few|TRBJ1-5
CATSGQGGNQPQHF
TGTGCCACCAGTGGCCAGGGAGGCAATCAGCCCCAGCATTTT
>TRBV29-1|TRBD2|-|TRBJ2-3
CSVGGTSGGAYSTDTQYF
TGCAGCGTTGGCGGGACTAGCGGGGGGGCCTACAGCACAGATACGCAGTATTTT
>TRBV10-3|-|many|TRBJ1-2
CAINTDYGYTF
TGTGCCATCAACACCGACTATGGCTACACCTTC
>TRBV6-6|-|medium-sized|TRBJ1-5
CASSPSQPQHF
TGTGCCAGCAGCCCCTCTCAGCCCCAGCATTTT
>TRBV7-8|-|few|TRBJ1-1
CASSLTLGTEAFF
TGTGCCAGCAGCCTTACTCTGGGGACTGAAGCTTTCTTT
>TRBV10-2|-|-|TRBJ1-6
CVSSESHGGSPLHF
TGCGTCAGCAGTGAGTCGCATGGGGGATCACCCCTCCACTTT
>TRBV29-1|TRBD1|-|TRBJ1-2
CSVKQGGSYGYTF
TGCAGCGTTAAGCAGGGGGGGAGCTATGGCTACACCTTC
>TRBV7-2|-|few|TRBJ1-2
CASSPQYGGNGYTF
TGTGCCAGCAGCCCACAATACGGGGGGAACGGCTACACCTTC
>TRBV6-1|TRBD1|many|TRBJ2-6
CASSRTGGSGANVLTF
TGTGCCAGCAGTAGGACAGGGGGCTCTGGGGCCAACGTCCTGACTTTC
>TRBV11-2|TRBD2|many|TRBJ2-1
CASSPGGAASSYNEQFF
TGTGCCAGCAGCCCGGGGGGGGCGGCCAGCTCCTACAATGAGCAGTTCTTC
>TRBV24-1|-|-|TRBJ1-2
CASSFEGRANYGYTF
TGTGCCAGCAGTTTTGAAGGCAGGGCGAACTATGGCTACACCTTC
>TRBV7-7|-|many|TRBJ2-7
CASSHPRRARSYEQYF
TGTGCTAGCAGCCACCCTCGACGGGCTCGATCCTACGAGCAGTACTTC
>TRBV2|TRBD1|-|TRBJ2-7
CASRGTGYEQYF
TGTGCCAGCAGAGGGACAGGGTACGAGCAGTACTTC
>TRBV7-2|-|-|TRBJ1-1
CASSLAAGAEAFF
TGTGCCAGCAGCTTGGCGGCAGGGGCTGAAGCTTTCTTT
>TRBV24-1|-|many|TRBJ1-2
CATSAEGRNYGYTF
TGTGCCACCTCCGCTGAGGGGAGGAACTATGGCTACACCTTC